These 5 T cell receptor beta chains were all obtained from the same sample, sequenced in a study of Graves' ophthalmopathy and Graves' hyperthyroidism. Investigators amplified TCR beta CDR3 regions from RNA transcripts. The authors performed first-round RT-PCR with HTBI primers and then a second-round multiplex PCR. TCRdb redid the calling of the multiplex PCR reads with MiXCR, one entry per CDR3 protein. The sample records fewer than 400,000 distinct CDR3 sequences, about a sixth being singletons. The sequenced sample was peripheral blood. These receptors all stem from a young woman with Graves' ophthalmopathy.

This clonotype was seen at least ten times. The chain employs TRBV12-3 or TRBV12-4 and TRBJ2-5; 9 nucleotides match TRBD2. The V and J ends lost 8 bases and 4 bases, in that order; junction bases with no gene match: 23. This CDR3 contains 19 residues. The CDR3 bases are TGTGCCAGCTCTGTCAGTCGAGTGGGCGGGGGGGCCAGAGGAGAGACCCAGTACTTC. Its protein product is CASSVSRVGGGARGETQYF.

This clonotype was found many times. J is TRBJ1-1 and V is TRBV7-3; 12 positions match TRBD1. V shed 2 bases and J 10 bases; nucleotides not matched to a gene: 5. The germline gives CDR1 SGHTA, CDR2 FQGTGA. This CDR3 region has 14 residues. The CDR3, as DNA: TGTGCCAGCAGCTTAGCGGGACAGGGGGCGGGAGCTTTCTTT. This codes for CASSLAGQGAGAFF.

The rearrangement links TRBV6-2 or TRBV6-3 to TRBJ1-5; maybe TRBD1 (6 bases). Trimming took off 8 bases at V and 3 bases at J, with 14 bases between the two ends. Germline lookup yields CDR1 MNHEY and CDR2 SVGEGT. This CDR3 is 14 amino acids long. The CDR3 DNA is TGTGCCAGCTCTCACGACAGGAACAATCAGCCCCAGCATTTT. Amino acid sequence: CASSHDRNNQPQHF.

The V and J genes are TRBV6-1 and TRBJ2-7; D is undetermined. The CDR3 totals 13 residues. Between the trimmed V and J ends, which lost 5 bases and 2 bases, there was a span of 10 bases. CDR1 MNHNS and CDR2 SASEGT come from the germline V gene. The CDR3 protein is CASSLSDTYEQYF. CDR3 in DNA: TGTGCCAGCAGTCTGTCAGATACCTACGAGCAGTACTTC.

This clonotype was seen many times. The V gene is TRBV7-9, the J gene TRBJ2-5; D ambiguous. V lost 2 bases to trimming and J lost 0 bases, with 16 bases between them. The CDR3 runs 17 residues. Germline V gene sequence: CDR1 SEHNR, CDR2 FQNEAQ (reference sequence). In DNA form, the CDR3 reads TGTGCCAGCAGCTTAACTTCCCCAGCGAAATACCAAGAGACCCAGTACTTC. Its translation is CASSLTSPAKYQETQYF.